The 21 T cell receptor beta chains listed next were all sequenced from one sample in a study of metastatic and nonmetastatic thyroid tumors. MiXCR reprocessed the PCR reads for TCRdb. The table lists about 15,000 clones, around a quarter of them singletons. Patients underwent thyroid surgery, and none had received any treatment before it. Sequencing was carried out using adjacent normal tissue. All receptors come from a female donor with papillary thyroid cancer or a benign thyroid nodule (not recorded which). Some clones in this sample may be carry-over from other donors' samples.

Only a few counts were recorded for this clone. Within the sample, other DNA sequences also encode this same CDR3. The CDR3 nucleotides read TGTGCCAGCAGCAAACTAGCGGGACTCACGGATACGCAGTATTTT. Its translation: CASSKLAGLTDTQYF. The rearrangement uses TRBV6-1 and TRBJ2-3, with 10 bases that match TRBD2. The V segment lost 6 bases and the J segment 6 bases; nucleotides outside the gene matches: 9. The CDR3 extends over 15 amino acids. Germline V CDR1 and CDR2: MNHNS, SASEGT.

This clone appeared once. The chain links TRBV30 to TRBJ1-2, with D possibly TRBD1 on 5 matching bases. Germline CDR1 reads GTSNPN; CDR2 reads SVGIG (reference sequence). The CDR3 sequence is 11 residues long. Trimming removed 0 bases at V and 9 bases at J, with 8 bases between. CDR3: CAWSVGVCYTF. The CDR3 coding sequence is TGTGCCTGGAGTGTAGGGGTGTGCTACACCTTC.

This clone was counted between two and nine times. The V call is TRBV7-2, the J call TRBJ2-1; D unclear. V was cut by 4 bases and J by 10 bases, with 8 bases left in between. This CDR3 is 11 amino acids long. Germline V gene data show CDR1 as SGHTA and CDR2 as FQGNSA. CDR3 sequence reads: CASSSDAEQFF. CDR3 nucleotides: TGTGCCAGCAGCTCGGACGCGGAGCAGTTCTTC. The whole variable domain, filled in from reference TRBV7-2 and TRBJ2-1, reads GAGVSQSPSNKVTEKGKDVELRCDPISGHTALYWYRQSLGQGLEFLIYFQGNSAPDKSGLPSDRFSAERTGGSVSTLTIQRTQQEDSAVYLCASSSDAEQFFGPGTRLTVL.

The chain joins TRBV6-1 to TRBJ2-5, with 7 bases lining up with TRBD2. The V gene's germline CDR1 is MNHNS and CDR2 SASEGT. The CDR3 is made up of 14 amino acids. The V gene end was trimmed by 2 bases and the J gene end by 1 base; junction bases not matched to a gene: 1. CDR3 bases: TGTGCCAGCAGTGAAAGCGGGGCCCAAGAGACCCAGTACTTC. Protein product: CASSESGAQETQYF.

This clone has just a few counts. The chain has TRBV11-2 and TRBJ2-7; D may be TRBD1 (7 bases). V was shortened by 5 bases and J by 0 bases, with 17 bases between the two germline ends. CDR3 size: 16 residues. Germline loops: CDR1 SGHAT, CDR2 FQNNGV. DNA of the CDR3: TGTGCCAGCAGCCCCTTGGCAGGGGGGTACTCCTACGAGCAGTACTTC. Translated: CASSPLAGGYSYEQYF.

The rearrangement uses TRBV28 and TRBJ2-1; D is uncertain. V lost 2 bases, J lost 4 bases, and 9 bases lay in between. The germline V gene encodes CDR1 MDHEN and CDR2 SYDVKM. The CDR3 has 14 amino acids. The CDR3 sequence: CASSLPARYNEQFF. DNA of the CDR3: TGTGCCAGCAGTTTACCCGCTCGGTACAATGAGCAGTTCTTC.

As DNA, the CDR3 is TGTGCCAGCAGCCCCGTCCAGGGAACTGGAAACACCATATATTTT. Encoded protein: CASSPVQGTGNTIYF. The rearrangement joins TRBV7-8 to TRBJ1-3; maybe TRBD1 (5 bases). The CDR3 is 15 amino acids. CDR1 is SGHVS and CDR2 is FQNEAQ in the germline V gene. The V end was cut by 5 bases, the J end by 2 bases, with 13 bases between.

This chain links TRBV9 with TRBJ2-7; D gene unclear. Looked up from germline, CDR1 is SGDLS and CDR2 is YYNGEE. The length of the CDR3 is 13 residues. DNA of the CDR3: TGTGGGTGCATCGTAGCCCCTACCTACGAGCAGTACTTC. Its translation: CGCIVAPTYEQYF.

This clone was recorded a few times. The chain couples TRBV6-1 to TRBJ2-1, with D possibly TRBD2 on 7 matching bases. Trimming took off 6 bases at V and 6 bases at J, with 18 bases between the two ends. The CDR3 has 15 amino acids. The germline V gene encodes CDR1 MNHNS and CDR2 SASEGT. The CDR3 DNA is TGTGCCAGCAGCTGGGGGCAGGGAGGGGGCAATGAGCAGTTCTTC. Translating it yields CASSWGQGGGNEQFF.

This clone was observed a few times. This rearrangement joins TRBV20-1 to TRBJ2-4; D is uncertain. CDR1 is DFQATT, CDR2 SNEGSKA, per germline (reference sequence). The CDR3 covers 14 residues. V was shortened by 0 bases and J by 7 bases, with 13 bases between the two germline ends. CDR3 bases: TGCAGTGCTAGAGAGCCGGACGCAAGGAACATTCAGTACTTC. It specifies CSAREPDARNIQYF.

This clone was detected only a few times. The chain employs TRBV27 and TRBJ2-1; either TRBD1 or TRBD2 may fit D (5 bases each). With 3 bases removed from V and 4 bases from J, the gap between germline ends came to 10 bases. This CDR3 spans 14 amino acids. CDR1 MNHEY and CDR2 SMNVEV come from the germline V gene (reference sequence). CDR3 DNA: TGTGCCAGCAGTTTTTCAGGGAGATACAATGAGCAGTTCTTC. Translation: CASSFSGRYNEQFF.

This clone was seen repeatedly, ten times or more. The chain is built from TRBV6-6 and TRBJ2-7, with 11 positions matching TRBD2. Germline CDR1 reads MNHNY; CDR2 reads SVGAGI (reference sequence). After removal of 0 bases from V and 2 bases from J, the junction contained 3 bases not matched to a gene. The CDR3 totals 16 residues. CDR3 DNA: TGTGCCAGCAGTTACTCTACTAGCGGGAGTCCCTACGAGCAGTACTTC. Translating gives CASSYSTSGSPYEQYF.

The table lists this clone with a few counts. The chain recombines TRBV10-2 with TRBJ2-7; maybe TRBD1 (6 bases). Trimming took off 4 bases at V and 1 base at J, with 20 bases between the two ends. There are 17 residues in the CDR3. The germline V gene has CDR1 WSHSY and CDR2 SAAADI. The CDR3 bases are TGCGCCAGCAGTGTAGGGGGTGGGGCAGGGATGTCCTACGAGCAGTACTTC. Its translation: CASSVGGGAGMSYEQYF.

The CDR3 DNA follows: TGTGCCAGCAGCGTAGAGGGAGTGAGGGCTGGGGAGCAGTACTTC. Amino acids: CASSVEGVRAGEQYF. The V call is TRBV9, the J call TRBJ2-7; tentatively, D is TRBD2 (5 bases). There are 15 residues in the CDR3. Germline values: CDR1 SGDLS, CDR2 YYNGEE. Trimming took off 0 bases at V and 7 bases at J, with 17 bases between the two ends.

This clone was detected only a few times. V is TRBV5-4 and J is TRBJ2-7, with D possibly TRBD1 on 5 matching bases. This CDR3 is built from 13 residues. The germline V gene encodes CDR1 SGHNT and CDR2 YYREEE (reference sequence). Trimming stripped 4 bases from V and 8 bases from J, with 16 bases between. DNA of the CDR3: TGTGCCAGCAGCCTGGGCAGGGTGTCCAAGCAGTACTTC. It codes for CASSLGRVSKQYF.

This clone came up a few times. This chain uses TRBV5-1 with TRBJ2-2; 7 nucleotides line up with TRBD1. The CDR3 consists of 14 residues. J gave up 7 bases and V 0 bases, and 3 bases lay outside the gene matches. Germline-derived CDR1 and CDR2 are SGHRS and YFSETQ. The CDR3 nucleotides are TGCGCCAGCAGCTTGGGACAGGGAAACGGGGAGCTGTTTTTT. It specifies CASSLGQGNGELFF. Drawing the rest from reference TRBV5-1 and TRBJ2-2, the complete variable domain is KAGVTQTPRYLIKTRGQQVTLSCSPISGHRSVSWYQQTPGQGLQFLFEYFSETQRNKGNFPGRFSGRQFSNSRSEMNVSTLELGDSALYLCASSLGQGNGELFFGEGSRLTVL.

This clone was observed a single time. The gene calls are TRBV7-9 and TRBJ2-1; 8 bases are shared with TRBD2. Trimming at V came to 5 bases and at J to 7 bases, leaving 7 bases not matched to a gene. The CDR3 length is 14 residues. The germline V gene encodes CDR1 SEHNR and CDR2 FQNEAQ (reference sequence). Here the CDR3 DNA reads TGTGCCAGCAGCGTTTCACGGGAGGGGAATGAGCAGTTCTTC. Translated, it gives CASSVSREGNEQFF. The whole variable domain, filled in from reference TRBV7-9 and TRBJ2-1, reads DTGVSQNPRHKITKRGQNVTFRCDPISEHNRLYWYRQTLGQGPEFLTYFQNEAQLEKSRLLSDRFSAERPKGSFSTLEIQRTEQGDSAMYLCASSVSREGNEQFFGPGTRLTVL.

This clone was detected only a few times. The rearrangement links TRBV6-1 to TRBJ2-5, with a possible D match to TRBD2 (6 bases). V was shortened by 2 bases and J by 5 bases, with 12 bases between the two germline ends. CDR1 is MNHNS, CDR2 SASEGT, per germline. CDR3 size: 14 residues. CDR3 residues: CASSERHGRETQYF. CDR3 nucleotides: TGTGCCAGCAGTGAAAGGCATGGGAGGGAGACCCAGTACTTC.

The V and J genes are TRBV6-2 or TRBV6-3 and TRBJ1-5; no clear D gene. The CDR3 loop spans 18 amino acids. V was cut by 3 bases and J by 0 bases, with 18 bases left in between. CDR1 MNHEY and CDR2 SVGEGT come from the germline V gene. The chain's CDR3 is CASSYSQLGFYSNQPQHF. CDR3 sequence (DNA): TGTGCCAGCAGTTATAGCCAACTAGGATTTTATAGCAATCAGCCCCAGCATTTT.

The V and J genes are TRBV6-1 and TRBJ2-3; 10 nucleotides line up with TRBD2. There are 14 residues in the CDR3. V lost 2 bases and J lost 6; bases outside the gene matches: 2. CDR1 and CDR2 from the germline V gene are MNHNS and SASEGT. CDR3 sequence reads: CASSESGREDTQYF. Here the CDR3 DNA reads TGTGCCAGCAGTGAAAGCGGGAGGGAGGATACGCAGTATTTT.

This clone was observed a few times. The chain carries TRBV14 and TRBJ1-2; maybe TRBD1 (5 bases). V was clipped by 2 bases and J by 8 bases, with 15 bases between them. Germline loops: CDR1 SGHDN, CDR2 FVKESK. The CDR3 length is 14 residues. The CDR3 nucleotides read TGTGCCAGCAGCCAAATGAGACAGCTAATAGGCTACACCTTC. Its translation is CASSQMRQLIGYTF.